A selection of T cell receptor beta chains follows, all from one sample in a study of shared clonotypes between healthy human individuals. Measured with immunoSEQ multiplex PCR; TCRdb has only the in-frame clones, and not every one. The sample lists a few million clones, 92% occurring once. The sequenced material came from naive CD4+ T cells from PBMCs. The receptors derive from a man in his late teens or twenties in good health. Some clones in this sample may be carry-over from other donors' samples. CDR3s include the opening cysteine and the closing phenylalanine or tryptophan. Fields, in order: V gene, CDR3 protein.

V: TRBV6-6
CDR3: CASSYATGPGGYTF

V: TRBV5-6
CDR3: CASSPQEGPPEAFF

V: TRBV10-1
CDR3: CASRLAGSTDTQYF

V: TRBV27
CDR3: CASRPFGAGEETQYF

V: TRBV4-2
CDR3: CASSQPGTRAYNEQFF

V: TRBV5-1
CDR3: CASSSLAGGSYNEQFF

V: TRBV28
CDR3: CASGKQSSSGANVLTF

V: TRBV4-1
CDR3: CASSQGTSEFF

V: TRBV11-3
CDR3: CASSQGQGRTDTQYF

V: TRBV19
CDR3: CASTLTGLNQPQHF

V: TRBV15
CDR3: CATSLERGLTDTQYF

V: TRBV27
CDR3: CASSPRGLAGVFTDTQYF

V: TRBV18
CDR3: CASSPGQGEGEQYF

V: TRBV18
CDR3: CASSGANYGYTF

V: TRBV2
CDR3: CASYPGLKRYTGELFF

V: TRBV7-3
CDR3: CASSEGLAGSNEQFF

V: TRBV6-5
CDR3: CASSTRDWTYEQYF

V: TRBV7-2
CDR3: CASSPRAYNEQFF

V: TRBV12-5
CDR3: CASDGALGTEAFF

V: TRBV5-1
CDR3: CASSPSPAEHNEQFF

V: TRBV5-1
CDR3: CASSLGPGDYQPQHF

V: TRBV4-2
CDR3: CASRIGSTYNEQFF

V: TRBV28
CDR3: CASRGQGNQPQHF

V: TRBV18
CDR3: CASSPRRETQYF

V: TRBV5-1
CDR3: CASSLVGSGATYEQYF

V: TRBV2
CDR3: CASSRDLAYEQYF

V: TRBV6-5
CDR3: CASSYSEWDLQFF

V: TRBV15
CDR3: CATSRGKGPYEQYF

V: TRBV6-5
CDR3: CASSRGDEAFF

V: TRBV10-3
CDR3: CAISVLAGGGETQYF

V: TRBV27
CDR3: CASSLIMGTDTQYF

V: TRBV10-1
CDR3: CASSTGSSGARETQYF

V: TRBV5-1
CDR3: CASSFNIGGRTEAFF

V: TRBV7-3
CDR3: CASSLEHTDTQYF

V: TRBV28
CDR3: CASSYFGGYTF

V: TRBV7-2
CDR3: CASSLGVRAFF

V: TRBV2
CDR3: CASSDRTGSTGELFF

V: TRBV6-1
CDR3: CASSELTSGLQETQYF

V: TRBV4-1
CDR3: CASSQGGVPDTQYF

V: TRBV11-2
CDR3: CASRTGDRSGEKLFF

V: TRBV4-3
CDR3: CASSQVVGQSSGANVLTF

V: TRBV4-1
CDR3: CASSLGQWQGPNNEQFF

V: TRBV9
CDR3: CASSGGSGSFDGELFF

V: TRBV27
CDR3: CASGIMTGGRNQPQHF

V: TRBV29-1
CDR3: CSVIQGAQGYEQYF